In its sample, the clone carrying this T cell receptor (beta chain) was seen many times. Profiled with immunoSEQ multiplex PCR; TCRdb holds only in-frame clones, not every one. Of about 230,000 clones listed, roughly 80% are singletons. V trimming: 6 bases; J trimming: 6 bases; junction bases outside the gene matches: 3. Looked up from germline, CDR1 is SQVTM and CDR2 is ANQGSEA. The CDR3 spans 12 residues. This sample stems from a study of control samples from healthy donors and cancer patients. Sequencing was done on a sample of PBMCs. The gene calls are TRBV29-1 and TRBJ1-2, with 11 bases fitting TRBD1. This TCR derives from a woman in her fifties or sixties with lung cancer. Here the CDR3 reads CSVGTGGDGYTF. CDR3 sequence (DNA): TGCAGCGTCGGGACAGGGGGTGATGGCTACACCTTC. Full variable domain (outside the CDR3, taken from reference TRBV29-1 and TRBJ1-2): SAVISQKPSRDICQRGTSLTIQCQVDSQVTMMFWYRQQPGQSLTLIATANQGSEATYESGFVIDKFPISRPNLTFSTLTVSNMSPEDSSIYLCSVGTGGDGYTFGSGTRLTVV.